This T cell receptor (beta chain) was identified during a study of blood T cells in healthy people across ages. A few counts support this clonotype. For the second PCR, which ran for roughly 6 to 12 cycles, a sample-barcoded 5' primer and a J-beta primer mix were used. In TCRdb, the 5' RACE reads were re-called with MiXCR into one record per CDR3 protein. The sample includes around 1,700,000 distinct CDR3 sequences, 25% to 30% seen only once; the top ten take 6.5% to 8.5%. Trimming removed 0 bases from V and 6 bases from J, with 6 bases in between. The CDR3 sequence is 12 residues long. Germline V gives CDR1 DFQATT, CDR2 SNEGSKA (reference sequence). Drawn from each donor were roughly 9.4 milliliters of peripheral blood.

This receptor was obtained from a young woman in good health. This chain connects TRBV20-1 to TRBJ2-1; D remains ambiguous. Sequenced: blood. This CDR3 is CSAREEGNEQFF. The CDR3 DNA is TGCAGTGCTAGAGAGGAAGGCAATGAGCAGTTCTTC.